The entry below gives a single T cell receptor beta chain sequence along with its context. The sample belongs to a study of cytomegalovirus exposure and HLA in healthy donors. A multiplex PCR was run with 60 Vbeta primers and 13 Jbeta primers. Data came from immunoSEQ multiplex PCR; TCRdb stores just in-frame clones and leaves some out. Of over 60,000 clones listed, roughly 71% are singletons. Trimming left V 3 bases short and J 3 bases short, with 12 bases between. CDR1 and CDR2 (germline): LGHNT, FRNRAP. The CDR3 covers 14 residues. The sequencing input was PBMCs. The chain carries TRBV12-5 and TRBJ2-7; TRBD1 might be the D (6 bases). This TCR was sampled from a man in his sixties or seventies in good health and CMV-seronegative. The CDR3 bases are TGTGCTAGTGGTTTTGGTCTAGGGGGCTACGAGCAGTACTTC. This encodes CASGFGLGGYEQYF.